What follows are 29 T cell receptor beta chains derived from one specimen sequenced in a study of blood T cell repertoires in COVID-19. Measured with immunoSEQ multiplex PCR; TCRdb has only the in-frame clones, and not every one. The data show over 200,000 clones, 75% to 85% seen once. The sequencing input was peripheral blood. These receptors were collected from a woman between 25 and 40 years old with COVID-19, enrolled during active disease.

The V and J genes are TRBV4-3 and TRBJ2-1; 10 nucleotides match TRBD2. The CDR3 loop spans 14 amino acids. V lost 5 bases, J lost 6 bases, and 4 bases stayed unmatched. Germline lookup yields CDR1 LGHNA and CDR2 YSLEER. CDR3 region: CASSWRLAGNEQFF. DNA for the CDR3: TGCGCCAGCAGCTGGAGACTAGCGGGCAATGAGCAGTTCTTC.

This chain uses TRBV9 with TRBJ2-1, with 10 bases that match TRBD1. The V gene's germline CDR1 is SGDLS and CDR2 YYNGEE. The V gene end was trimmed by 3 bases and the J gene end by 2 bases; junction bases not matched to a gene: 5. This CDR3 has 16 residues. The CDR3 DNA sequence: TGTGCCAGCAGCGCGAGGGGACAGGGGACCTACAATGAGCAGTTCTTC. Protein: CASSARGQGTYNEQFF. Based on the CDR3 plus reference TRBV9 and TRBJ2-1, the full variable domain is DSGVTQTPKHLITATGQRVTLRCSPRSGDLSVYWYQQSLDQGLQFLIQYYNGEERAKGNILERFSAQQFPDLHSELNLSSLELGDSALYFCASSARGQGTYNEQFFGPGTRLTVL.

This rearrangement joins TRBV9 to TRBJ2-7, with 8 bases that match TRBD2. CDR1 and CDR2 (germline): SGDLS, YYNGEE. The CDR3 spans 16 residues. V lost 0 bases and J lost 4; bases outside the gene matches: 9. The CDR3 spells CASSVGNQREKYEQYF. CDR3 in DNA: TGTGCCAGCAGCGTAGGGAATCAGCGGGAGAAGTACGAGCAGTACTTC.

The chain employs TRBV6-2 or TRBV6-3 and TRBJ1-5, with 9 bases fitting TRBD1. J lost 6 bases, V lost 2 bases, and 5 bases had no gene match. This CDR3 comprises 15 residues. CDR1 is MNHEY, CDR2 SVGEGT, per germline. The CDR3 spells CASSYDRGAGQPQHF. The CDR3 nucleotides read TGTGCCAGCAGTTACGACAGGGGGGCTGGTCAGCCCCAGCATTTT.

This clone was counted many times. This sample includes further DNA sequences coding for the same CDR3. The V call is TRBV11-2, the J call TRBJ2-7; 10 bases are shared with TRBD2. The CDR3 contains 14 residues. V gave up 4 bases and J gave up 5 bases; unmatched junction bases: 5. CDR1 is SGHAT and CDR2 is FQNNGV in the germline V gene. The DNA of the CDR3 is TGTGCCAGCAGCTCAAGCGGGAGGGCCCACGAGCAGTACTTC. It encodes CASSSSGRAHEQYF.

V is TRBV28 and J is TRBJ1-2, with TRBD1 identical over 8 bases. Germline V gene data show CDR1 as MDHEN and CDR2 as SYDVKM. The CDR3 is 16 residues long. J lost 4 bases, V lost 1 base, and 8 bases had no gene match. The CDR3 coding sequence is TGTGCCAGCAGTTTATTACAGGGGGTCCCCCTCTATGGCTACACCTTC. Its protein is CASSLLQGVPLYGYTF.

CDR3 nucleotide sequence: TGTGCCTGGAATTCCGGGACAGCCTACGAGCAGTACTTC. Translating it yields CAWNSGTAYEQYF. The genes are TRBV30 and TRBJ2-7, with 7 bases identical to TRBD1. V gave up 4 bases and J gave up 2 bases; unmatched junction bases: 5. CDR1 is GTSNPN, CDR2 SVGIG, per germline (reference sequence). The CDR3 length is 13 residues.

V and J are TRBV15 and TRBJ1-3; D might be TRBD1 (5 bases). Trimming removed 0 bases at V and 4 bases at J, with 13 bases between. CDR3 length equals 16 residues. Germline V CDR1 and CDR2: LNHNV, YYDKDF (reference sequence). The CDR3 nucleotides read TGTGCCACCAGCAGAGATGGCAGGGCCTCAGGAAACACCATATATTTT. As protein: CATSRDGRASGNTIYF.

This clone was seen more than once but under ten times. This chain uses TRBV5-1 with TRBJ1-2, with D maybe TRBD1 (5 bases). CDR1 and CDR2 from the germline V gene are SGHRS and YFSETQ. The V end was cut by 4 bases, the J end by 0 bases, with 13 bases between. The CDR3 is 15 residues long. The CDR3: CASSPLQGSNYGYTF. The CDR3 coding sequence is TGCGCCAGCAGCCCCCTCCAGGGATCTAACTATGGCTACACCTTC.

The table lists this clone with a few counts. The chain couples TRBV19 to TRBJ1-1; D not certain. Trimming removed 4 bases from V and 0 bases from J, with 12 bases in between. Germline CDR1 LNHDA, CDR2 SQIVND (reference sequence). This CDR3 has 15 residues. Written as DNA, the CDR3 is TGTGCCAGTAGTACTAGGGAGAAGATGAACACTGAAGCTTTCTTT. Protein product: CASSTREKMNTEAFF. The whole variable domain, filled in from reference TRBV19 and TRBJ1-1, reads DGGITQSPKYLFRKEGQNVTLSCEQNLNHDAMYWYRQDPGQGLRLIYYSQIVNDFQKGDIAEGYSVSREKKESFPLTVTSAQKNPTAFYLCASSTREKMNTEAFFGQGTRLTVV.

The gene calls are TRBV14 and TRBJ2-1; weak D call: TRBD2 (5 bases). CDR3 length equals 13 residues. Looked up from germline, CDR1 is SGHDN and CDR2 is FVKESK. Trimming removed 5 bases at V and 6 bases at J, with 11 bases between. CDR3 region: CASSKQLGNEQFF. The CDR3 nucleotides are TGTGCCAGCAGCAAGCAACTAGGCAATGAGCAGTTCTTC.

This sequence joins TRBV7-9 and TRBJ2-7; the match to TRBD1 covers 9 bases. With V trimmed by 2 bases and J by 4 bases, 6 bases remained unmatched. The CDR3 consists of 15 residues. Germline CDR1 and CDR2: SEHNR and FQNEAQ (reference sequence). The CDR3 sequence is CASSLRQGVGYEQYF. In nucleotides, the CDR3 is TGTGCCAGCAGCTTACGACAGGGGGTTGGGTACGAGCAGTACTTC.

Only one count was recorded for this clone. The chain uses TRBV27 and TRBJ2-1; 11 bases map to TRBD2. From germline, CDR1 is MNHEY and CDR2 SMNVEV (reference sequence). Trimming removed 6 bases from V and 9 bases from J; junction bases left unmatched: 13. The CDR3 has 16 residues. The CDR3 region has the DNA TGTGCCAGCAGCCGACGCCTAGCGGGGGGATTCGGTGAGCAGTTCTTC. Translating it yields CASSRRLAGGFGEQFF.

As concerns this clone: A clone one base away is much larger, so this may be a read error. Other DNA variants within this sample encode the same CDR3. The chain links TRBV30 to TRBJ2-1, with 7 positions matching TRBD1. This CDR3 has 14 amino acids. With V trimmed by 1 base and J by 3 bases, 3 bases remained unmatched. Germline lookup yields CDR1 GTSNPN and CDR2 SVGIG (reference sequence). The CDR3 is CAWSGQGGYNEQFF. The CDR3 DNA reads TGTGCCTGGAGTGGACAGGGTGGCTACAATGAGCAGTTCTTC.

This chain links TRBV6-1 with TRBJ1-5; TRBD1 agrees at 9 bases. Germline V gene data show CDR1 as MNHNS and CDR2 as SASEGT. The CDR3 runs to 16 residues. The ends lost 2 bases at V and 5 bases at J; junction bases unmatched: 7. Here the CDR3 reads CASSESGTGLHQPQHF. The CDR3 bases are TGTGCCAGCAGTGAATCGGGGACAGGGTTGCATCAGCCCCAGCATTTT.

A word on this clone: The junction departs from the called germline gene at one end, perhaps through a read error. The chain carries TRBV6-2 or TRBV6-3 and TRBJ2-2, with a tentative D call TRBD2 (6 bases). The CDR3 runs 16 residues. The germline CDR1 and CDR2 sequences are MNHEY and SVGEGT. The CDR3 spells CASTYRGIQGSGELFF. Written as DNA, the CDR3 is TGTGCCAGCACTTACCGGGGGATTCAAGGTTCCGGGGAGCTGTTTTTT.

In its sample, this clone was seen once. DNA of the CDR3: TGTGCCAGCAGCCTAGGGGACAGGGTAGGCGAGCAGTACTTC. Amino acid sequence: CASSLGDRVGEQYF. This sequence joins TRBV7-9 and TRBJ2-7; 9 nucleotides line up with TRBD1. The germline CDR1 and CDR2 sequences are SEHNR and FQNEAQ (reference sequence). Unmatched junction bases numbered 8, after V lost 5 bases and J lost 6 bases. The CDR3 sequence is 14 residues long.

The chain combines TRBV4-2 with TRBJ2-2; 7 bases agree with TRBD2. J was trimmed by 6 bases and V by 0 bases; bases with no gene match: 13. The length of the CDR3 is 18 residues. From germline, CDR1 is LGHNA and CDR2 YNFKEQ. CDR3 sequence (DNA): TGTGCCAGCAGCCAAGATCCCCTTTGGCGGGAGTCCCCCGGGGAGCTGTTTTTT. Protein product: CASSQDPLWRESPGELFF.

The rearrangement links TRBV24-1 to TRBJ2-7; TRBD1 might be the D (6 bases). CDR1 is KGHDR and CDR2 is SFDVKD in the germline V gene. Trimming pared 0 bases from V and 8 bases from J, leaving 7 bases between. This CDR3 has 12 residues. Here the CDR3 reads CATSDLQGKQYF. The CDR3 DNA sequence: TGTGCCACCAGTGATTTGCAGGGGAAGCAGTACTTC.

The rearrangement joins TRBV4-3 to TRBJ2-1, with TRBD1 matching 9 bases. Per germline, CDR1 LGHNA and CDR2 YSLEER. CDR3 size: 15 residues. V lost 1 base and J lost 7; bases outside the gene matches: 5. The CDR3 protein is CASSQVLGQGNEQFF. The CDR3 DNA sequence: TGCGCCAGCAGCCAAGTTCTAGGACAGGGGAATGAGCAGTTCTTC.

The chain is built from TRBV6-1 and TRBJ2-1, with TRBD2 identical over 7 bases. The V gene's germline CDR1 is MNHNS and CDR2 SASEGT. With 2 bases clipped from V and 0 bases from J, the junction kept 4 bases outside the gene matches. This CDR3 has 16 residues. CDR3 bases: TGTGCCAGCAGTGAATCGGGGGGAAGCTCCTACAATGAGCAGTTCTTC. Translating it yields CASSESGGSSYNEQFF.

This chain links TRBV12-3 or TRBV12-4 with TRBJ1-1; no firm D call. This CDR3 comprises 11 residues. The V end was cut by 1 base, the J end by 10 bases, with 7 bases between. The CDR3 sequence is CASSLGSGAFF. In DNA form, the CDR3 reads TGTGCCAGCAGTTTAGGGTCAGGAGCTTTCTTT.

This chain joins TRBV11-3 and TRBJ2-7; no definite D call. The V gene's germline CDR1 is SGHNT and CDR2 YENEEA. The CDR3 covers 12 residues. V was clipped by 5 bases and J by 4 bases, with 9 bases between them. The CDR3 spells CASSPATYEQYF. In nucleotides, the CDR3 is TGTGCCAGCAGCCCCGCCACTTACGAGCAGTACTTC.

V usage is TRBV5-5 and J usage is TRBJ1-3; a possible D gene is TRBD1 (5 bases). Deletions cut 0 bases from V and 5 bases from J, with 12 bases between. Per the germline V gene, CDR1 is SGHKS and CDR2 is YYEKEE (reference sequence). This CDR3 spans 15 amino acids. CDR3: CASSLGRQGRNTIYF. CDR3 in DNA: TGTGCCAGCAGCTTGGGCCGCCAGGGTAGAAACACCATATATTTT.

The chain employs TRBV4-2 and TRBJ2-7, with D possibly being TRBD1 (6 bases). V lost 1 base, J lost 5 bases, and 15 bases lay in between. The CDR3 is 15 amino acids. The germline CDR1 and CDR2 sequences are LGHNA and YNFKEQ. The CDR3 reads CASSQAVLGAHEQYF. The CDR3 bases are TGTGCCAGCAGCCAAGCCGTTCTGGGGGCCCACGAGCAGTACTTC.

This chain uses TRBV5-4 with TRBJ1-6, with D hard to call. Between the trimmed V and J ends, which lost 1 base and 10 bases, there was a span of 12 bases. The CDR3 runs 14 residues. Per germline, CDR1 SGHNT and CDR2 YYREEE (reference sequence). The CDR3 loop is CASSLPEVGSPLHF. The CDR3 bases are TGTGCCAGCAGCTTGCCGGAGGTTGGATCACCCCTCCACTTT.

The chain has TRBV19 and TRBJ1-2; D gene ambiguous. CDR1 and CDR2 from the germline V gene are LNHDA and SQIVND (reference sequence). The length of the CDR3 is 13 residues. Trimming removed 6 bases from V and 0 bases from J, with 8 bases in between. This CDR3 reads CASSPFSNYGYTF. The CDR3 DNA reads TGTGCCAGTAGCCCCTTCTCTAACTATGGCTACACCTTC.

The chain couples TRBV7-9 to TRBJ1-1; D uncertain. From germline, CDR1 is SEHNR and CDR2 FQNEAQ (reference sequence). Trimming pared 5 bases from V and 1 base from J, leaving 11 bases between. There are 14 residues in the CDR3. CDR3: CASSPIGRNTEAFF. CDR3 DNA: TGTGCCAGCAGCCCCATTGGGCGGAACACTGAAGCTTTCTTT.

The chain combines TRBV25-1 with TRBJ2-5; the match to TRBD2 covers 10 bases. The ends lost 8 bases at V and 9 bases at J; junction bases unmatched: 9. The V gene's germline CDR1 is MGHDK and CDR2 SYGVNS. The CDR3 consists of 13 residues. Written as DNA, the CDR3 is TGTGCCAGCGGGCTAGCGGGGGCCTGGGCCCAGTACTTC. It translates to CASGLAGAWAQYF.